The clone carrying this T cell receptor beta chain was counted ten times or more. Its antigen is not identified. Sequencing involved patients with CD8+CD57+ cell expansion previously shown by flow cytometry. This entry comes from a study of CD8+CD57+ T cells in acquired aplastic anemia. Study outcomes and limitations: Sharing between patients and controls was observed for around 30 CD8+ CDR3 sequences.

For CDR3 and TCR beta VDJ profiling, genomic DNA was the template used. TCRdb re-called the reads through MiXCR, storing one row per CDR3 protein. The sample carries over 150,000 distinct CDR3 sequences, almost 50% recorded once. The CDR3 runs to 14 residues. V lost 6 bases to trimming and J lost 2 bases, with 14 bases between them. The germline CDR1 and CDR2 sequences are LNHNV and YYDKDF (reference sequence). The chain has TRBV15 and TRBJ2-7; D could derive from TRBD1 or TRBD2 (5 bases each). Sequenced sample: sorted CD4+, CD8+, or CD8+CD57+ T cells (not recorded which) from PBMCs. This sequence was found in a human donor with aplastic anemia. The CDR3 reads CATSPRDGAYEQYF. CDR3 DNA sequence: TGTGCCACCAGTCCTAGGGACGGGGCCTACGAGCAGTACTTC.